This entry concerns a single T cell receptor (beta chain). Its antigen remains undetermined. The sample holds no much larger clone one base away, and base qualities are not on file. Using the deep immunoSEQ assay, multiplex PCR amplified TCR CDR3 regions from genomic DNA. For each cell subset, the extracted genomic DNA was distributed evenly across all wells of several immunoSEQ 96-well plates, and each plate served as one replicate. For unsorted PBMC, approximately 300 ng of genomic DNA, equivalent to around 30,000 T cell genomes, went into each replicate PCR. Ten immunoSEQ deep assay plates were used to sequence unsorted PBMC genomic DNA. Purified libraries were measured with a Qubit 3.0 fluorometer, size-checked on a Bioanalyzer 2100, and measured again with the KAPA Library Quantification kit. Every immunoSEQ 96-well plate was sequenced on a separate single-read 150-cycle Illumina NextSeq 550 flow cell. From the authors' description of their analysis: Because the immunoSEQ output included only junctional sequences and no quality scores, the filtering could not be the same as the filtering used for full-length reads. Sequences were annotated with PyIR, a Python wrapper for IgBLAST v1.9, and V/J genes and CDR3 were assigned using IMGT germline references. Reads were removed for weak V/J assignments (E-value above 1e-6), missing CDR3, stop codons, out-of-frame junctions, or ambiguous translated residues. A V3J clonotype was defined by an identical inferred V gene, J gene, and CDR3 amino acid sequence. The percentage overlap between two repertoires was calculated by dividing the number of shared unique clonotypes by the size of the smaller repertoire. Richness of each repertoire was evaluated using RTK rarefaction, the Chao1 estimator, and Recon v2.1 estimates of unobserved clonotypes. TCRdb retrieved this table from immuneACCESS and kept in-frame rearrangements only. Not all clones are present; in checked studies, unresolved V genes account for under half, and no reason is known for the remainder. That table supplies the V and J calls and clone size; D and trimming were determined from the DNA. This sample has about 480,000 clones in its table, and 60% to 80% of those were observed once. The ten most abundant clones make up roughly an eighth of the sample.

The CDR3, cysteine through phenylalanine, is 12 amino acids long. The read is trimmed to its CDR3 DNA, 36 bases read in frame from base 1. For CDR1 and CDR2, the germline V gene lists MNHEY and SVGAGI. At the junction V is shortened by 8 bases and J by 5 bases; bases outside the gene matches: 2. The sample belongs to a study of shared clonotypes between healthy human individuals (dated by TCRdb to 2020 to 2022). Looking at the study overall: A couple of women and three men aged 18 to 49 years were included in the cohort. To estimate repertoire size and how much clonotypes are shared between individuals, the study performed deep sequencing of blood TCR repertoires from about five healthy adults. To increase sequencing depth and limit assay-specific biases, different laboratories used diverse techniques to prepare libraries and sequence TCR repertoires. Each donor's leukapheresis produced roughly between about 0.9 and 9.5 billion PBMCs. The paper as a whole reports these results and caveats: Pairwise subsampling indicated that sequencing depth was expected to affect the degree of clonotype sharing among donors. Only blood was sampled, and tissue TCR repertoires likely differ from those in blood. Because the study included only a small number of donors, the genetic and exposure-history diversity represented was limited.

The donors were healthy, HIV-negative adults who had no recently reported acute infections or vaccinations. Every donor was a Caucasian adult residing in Nashville, Tennessee, USA. For unsorted samples, roughly 86 million PBMCs were counted and genomic DNA was extracted with the QIAamp DNA Blood Mini kit. After blood collection by leukapheresis, PBMCs were isolated using Ficoll-Histopaque density gradient centrifugation and then cryopreserved in the vapor phase of liquid nitrogen. This sequence originates from a woman aged 40-49 years in good health. Some clones in this sample may be carry-over from other donors' samples. The chain employs TRBV6-5 and TRBJ1-5, with TRBD1 identical over 8 junction bases. What was sequenced was PBMCs. The bases are TGTGCCAGCTCGACAGGGGATCAGCCCCAGCATTTT. This encodes CASSTGDQPQHF.